The following is a T cell receptor (beta chain) sequence with its context. This sample stems from a study of blood T cell repertoires in COVID-19. Looking at the study overall: Italy, Spain and the United States were the sources of the convalescent and acute COVID-19 samples. T cells, B-cell-depleted T cells, or PBMCs provided the cDNA or gDNA that served as material.

V shed 3 bases and J shed 4 bases, with 12 bases lying between them. Germline V gives CDR1 KGHDR, CDR2 SFDVKD. This CDR3 has 15 amino acids. Original methodology: Estimated nucleated cell counts came from reference gene primer amplification. Profiled with immunoSEQ multiplex PCR; TCRdb holds only in-frame clones, not every one. Clone size and V and J calls were adopted from that table, with D and trimming inferred from the DNA. The sample records more than 110,000 clones, roughly 89% being singletons. The chain joins TRBV24-1 to TRBJ2-1, with D possibly being TRBD2 (6 bases). The receptor's source is a man aged 55-75 years with active or convalescent COVID-19. Input material: peripheral blood. The CDR3 loop reads CATSDASDHYNEQFF. The CDR3 region has the DNA TGTGCCACCAGTGATGCTAGCGACCATTACAATGAGCAGTTCTTC.